The rows below give T cell receptor beta chains drawn from one sample of a study of blood T cell repertoires in COVID-19. TCRdb's table, derived via immunoSEQ multiplex PCR, lists solely in-frame clones and lacks some. The table records hundreds of thousands of clones, 85% to 90% of them present only once. What was sequenced was peripheral blood. The receptor source for this set is a human donor in a cohort sampled during active COVID-19. CDR3s include the opening cysteine and the closing phenylalanine or tryptophan. The order of the fields is clone size, J gene, V gene, D gene, CDR3 DNA, CDR3 protein. A D gene is named only where the DNA matches it firmly. Rows give clone size only sometimes, using once, few, many, or a class for an expanded clone.

- TRBJ1-2 TRBV19 TRBD1 TGTGCCAGTAGTATCCGACAGGGCGCTGGCGGCTACACCTTC CASSIRQGAGGYTF
- TRBJ2-2 TRBV25-1 TRBD1 TGTGCCAGTACTACAGGGGATGGCGGGGAGCTGTTTTTT CASTTGDGGELFF
few TRBJ1-2 TRBV24-1 TRBD1 TGTGCCACCAGCCCGGGACAGGGGGGATACACCTTC CATSPGQGGYTF
- TRBJ2-3 TRBV5-4 TRBD1 TGTGCCAGCAGCTATGACAGGGGGCAAGGCACAGATACGCAGTATTTT CASSYDRGQGTDTQYF
- TRBJ1-6 TRBV6-1 - TGTGCCAGCAGTGAAGGGGGCGCAGATTCAGCACCCCTCCACTTT CASSEGGADSAPLHF
- TRBJ2-1 TRBV4-1 - TGCGCCAGAGGGGGGGGCTTCTCCTACAATGAGCAGTTCTTC CARGGGFSYNEQFF
- TRBJ2-7 TRBV6-2/TRBV6-3 - TGTGCCAGCAGTTACGTGGGAGGTGGCTACGAGCAGTACTTC CASSYVGGGYEQYF
- TRBJ2-5 TRBV7-7 - TGTGCTAGCAGCTTAGGTCCGACAGGATTCCAAGAGACCCAGTACTTC CASSLGPTGFQETQYF
- TRBJ2-7 TRBV10-3 TRBD1 TGTGCCATCAGTGACCCCCCGGGACAGGGGGCGGGAGAGCAGTACTTC CAISDPPGQGAGEQYF
few TRBJ1-5 TRBV10-3 TRBD1 TGTGCCATCAGTGAGTCTGGGACAGACCATCAGCCCCAGCATTTT CAISESGTDHQPQHF
once TRBJ1-1 TRBV9 - TGTGCCAGCAGCGTAACAAGGAACACTGAAGCTTTCTTT CASSVTRNTEAFF
- TRBJ2-6 TRBV5-8 TRBD1 TGTGCCAGCAGCGGGTCCAGGGGGACCTACTCTGGGGCCAACGTCCTGACTTTC CASSGSRGTYSGANVLTF
- TRBJ2-7 TRBV11-2 TRBD1 TGTGCCAGCAGCTGGGACAGGGGTGATGAGCAGTACTTC CASSWDRGDEQYF
- TRBJ2-5 TRBV5-5 - TGTGCCAGCAGCAGCGGCATCGAGACCCAGTACTTC CASSSGIETQYF
- TRBJ1-2 TRBV6-1 - TGTGCCAGCAGTGAAGGATTGATCAGGGGCCTTCTCTATGGCTACACCTTC CASSEGLIRGLLYGYTF
- TRBJ2-5 TRBV6-5 - TGTGCCAGTAATAGGGGGGAGACCCAGTACTTC CASNRGETQYF
- TRBJ2-7 TRBV11-3 TRBD1 TGTGCCAGCAGCTTAGGACAGGGGGACACCTACGAGCAGTACTTC CASSLGQGDTYEQYF
- TRBJ1-3 TRBV6-5 - TGTGCCAGCAGTTACGGAGGGGCATCCTCTGGAAACACCATATATTTT CASSYGGASSGNTIYF
- TRBJ1-6 TRBV7-8 - TGTGCCAGCAGCTCCCAGTCCCCGGGAGGGTCACCCCTCCACTTT CASSSQSPGGSPLHF
- TRBJ2-3 TRBV7-3 TRBD2 TGTGCCAGCAGCCCGGTCGCCGGGAGGGCAGATACGCAGTATTTT CASSPVAGRADTQYF
once TRBJ2-5 TRBV30 - TGTGCCTGGAGTATTAGGGGCGCGGTGGAGACCCAGTACTTC CAWSIRGAVETQYF
- TRBJ1-5 TRBV28 - TGTGCCAGCAGTTCCAGGGGACAGCCCCAGCATTTT CASSSRGQPQHF